The next 14 T cell receptor beta chains were all read from a single sample in a study of T cell responses to AZD1222 COVID-19 vaccine. Data came from immunoSEQ multiplex PCR; TCRdb stores just in-frame clones and leaves some out. This sample has about 120,000 clones; 92% occur once, and the top ten carry 11% to 15%. This sample comprised peripheral blood, obtained on day 0 of AZD1222 vaccination. These receptors were collected from an adult in good health.

This chain uses TRBV5-1 with TRBJ2-7; 8 nucleotides agree with TRBD2. The J segment lost 6 bases and the V segment lost 1 base, leaving 3 bases of the junction unmatched. Looked up from germline, CDR1 is SGHRS and CDR2 is YFSETQ. The CDR3 length is 13 residues. The DNA of the CDR3 is TGCGCCAGCAGCTTGACTAGCGGCCGCGAGCAGTACTTC. Translation gives CASSLTSGREQYF.

CDR3 DNA sequence: TGTGCCAGTACCGAGACAGGGGGGGTGGGTCAGCCCCAGCATTTT. It encodes CASTETGGVGQPQHF. The chain combines TRBV19 with TRBJ1-5; 9 nucleotides agree with TRBD1. J gave up 6 bases and V 7 bases, and 10 bases lay outside the gene matches. CDR3 length equals 15 residues. Per germline, CDR1 LNHDA and CDR2 SQIVND (reference sequence). The whole variable domain, filled in from reference TRBV19 and TRBJ1-5, reads DGGITQSPKYLFRKEGQNVTLSCEQNLNHDAMYWYRQDPGQGLRLIYYSQIVNDFQKGDIAEGYSVSREKKESFPLTVTSAQKNPTAFYLCASTETGGVGQPQHFGDGTRLSIL.

The chain uses TRBV7-6 and TRBJ2-2; TRBD2 aligns across 11 bases. Germline V gene lookup returns CDR1 SGHVS and CDR2 FNYEAQ. The CDR3 runs 17 residues. The ends lost 1 base at V and 1 base at J; junction bases unmatched: 2. CDR3 in amino acids: CASSLEGTSGNTGELFF. CDR3 bases: TGTGCCAGCAGCTTAGAGGGGACTAGCGGGAACACCGGGGAGCTGTTTTTT.

This chain uses TRBV20-1 with TRBJ1-5; 8 bases fit TRBD1. Unmatched junction bases numbered 6, after V lost 5 bases and J lost 12 bases. CDR1 and CDR2 from the germline V gene are DFQATT and SNEGSKA (reference sequence). The CDR3 runs to 11 residues. The CDR3 reads CSAGRQGNQHF. The CDR3 DNA reads TGCAGTGCTGGCAGACAGGGGAACCAGCATTTT.

The gene calls are TRBV27 and TRBJ2-1, with 7 bases aligning to TRBD1. The V segment lost 2 bases and the J segment 1 base; nucleotides outside the gene matches: 8. CDR1 and CDR2 from the germline V gene are MNHEY and SMNVEV (reference sequence). This CDR3 spans 17 amino acids. CDR3 coding DNA: TGTGCCAGCAGTTTAGCGACAGGGTCTATGTCCTACAATGAGCAGTTCTTC. Translation gives CASSLATGSMSYNEQFF.

The V call is TRBV3-1 (or the pseudogene TRBV3-2), the J call TRBJ2-5; TRBD2 aligns across 14 bases. CDR1 LGHDT and CDR2 YNNKEL come from the germline V gene (reference sequence). The CDR3 spans 17 residues. V was clipped by 3 bases and J by 5 bases; unmatched bases: 8. Here the CDR3 DNA reads TGTGCCAGCAGCCAGGGACTAGCGGGAGATAAGGTCGAGACCCAGTACTTC. Its translation is CASSQGLAGDKVETQYF.

The chain couples TRBV5-3 to TRBJ2-1, with D unclear. TRBV5-3 is annotated as an ORF whose role is uncertain. CDR3 length: 14 amino acids. Trimming left V 0 bases short and J 9 bases short, with 13 bases between. CDR3 coding DNA: TGTGCCAGAAGCTTGGCCTGTGCGGTAGGTGAGCAGTTCTTC. Residues: CARSLACAVGEQFF.

The chain uses TRBV30 and TRBJ2-3, with D possibly being TRBD2 (6 bases). Trimming stripped 3 bases from V and 4 bases from J, with 20 bases between. The V gene's germline CDR1 is GTSNPN and CDR2 SVGIG (reference sequence). The CDR3 has 16 residues. Here the CDR3 reads CAWSRSAGFFSDTQYF. The CDR3 DNA reads TGTGCCTGGAGCCGTTCGGCGGGGTTCTTCTCAGATACGCAGTATTTT. Filled out from reference TRBV30 and TRBJ2-3, the complete variable domain reads SQTIHQWPATLVQPVGSPLSLECTVEGTSNPNLYWYRQAAGRGLQLLFYSVGIGQISSEVPQNLSASRPQDRQFILSSKKLLLSDSGFYLCAWSRSAGFFSDTQYFGPGTRLTVL.

V gene TRBV4-2 combines with J gene TRBJ1-5; maybe TRBD1 (5 bases). The CDR3 is made up of 18 amino acids. Deletions cut 1 base from V and 1 base from J, with 17 bases between. Germline loops: CDR1 LGHNA, CDR2 YNFKEQ. CDR3 DNA: TGTGCCAGCAGCCAAGGGGCCCTCCGGGGGGAAAGCAATCAGCCCCAGCATTTT. Amino acid sequence: CASSQGALRGESNQPQHF.

The chain uses TRBV24-1 and TRBJ2-1, with 8 bases identical to TRBD2. Trimming at V came to 9 bases and at J to 8 bases, leaving 17 bases not matched to a gene. This CDR3 is built from 16 residues. CDR1 and CDR2 from the germline V gene are KGHDR and SFDVKD. CDR3 nucleotides: TGTGCCACCCAGTCTAACGTCGGGAGGGCCGTCGATGAGCAGTTCTTC. It yields the protein CATQSNVGRAVDEQFF.

The rearrangement joins TRBV5-5 to TRBJ2-1; TRBD2 might be the D (6 bases). Germline V gene lookup returns CDR1 SGHKS and CDR2 YYEKEE (reference sequence). V was cut by 4 bases and J by 2 bases, with 19 bases left in between. CDR3 length: 17 amino acids. The CDR3 loop reads CASSNLAGTRTYNEQFF. CDR3 nucleotides: TGTGCCAGCAGCAACCTCGCCGGGACTCGAACCTACAATGAGCAGTTCTTC.

This chain uses TRBV2 with TRBJ2-1; tentative D call: TRBD2 (6 bases). Trimming took off 3 bases at V and 5 bases at J, with 8 bases between the two ends. This CDR3 is 13 amino acids long. Germline V gene sequence: CDR1 SNHLY, CDR2 FYNNEI. For the CDR3, the DNA is TGTGCCAGCAGTGACAGGGAGGACAATGAGCAGTTCTTC. This sequence encodes CASSDREDNEQFF.

On this clone itself: Mismatch with germline at one junction end may stem from a read error. The J gene is TRBJ1-1, the V gene TRBV4-1; D not resolved. Germline CDR1 MGHRA, CDR2 YSYEKL. This CDR3 has 15 residues. CDR3 protein: CASSQDPPRRTEAFF. In nucleotides, the CDR3 is TGCGCCAGCAGTCAAGATCCCCCCCGGAGGACTGAAGCTTTCTTT.

The genes are TRBV28 and TRBJ1-5; D is unclear. Germline-derived CDR1 and CDR2 are MDHEN and SYDVKM. The CDR3 length is 12 residues. V lost 10 bases and J lost 9, with 16 bases in between. The CDR3 spells CANRTDHGPQHF. In nucleotides, the CDR3 is TGTGCCAACCGGACGGACCACGGGCCCCAGCATTTT. Variable domain in full (rest from reference TRBV28 and TRBJ1-5): DVKVTQSSRYLVKRTGEKVFLECVQDMDHENMFWYRQDPGLGLRLIYFSYDVKMKEKGDIPEGYSVSREKKERFSLILESASTNQTSMYLCANRTDHGPQHFGDGTRLSIL.